This T cell receptor (beta chain) came from a study of blood T cell repertoires in COVID-19. Turning to the study itself: Whether acute or convalescent, the COVID-19 samples came from the United States, Italy and Spain.

Generated by immunoSEQ multiplex PCR, the TCRdb table keeps only in-frame clones and is missing some. The sample records about 170,000 clones, 80% to 90% being singletons. This clone was seen ten or more times. The CDR3 has 21 amino acids. Germline CDR1 reads SGHRS; CDR2 reads YFSETQ. V was trimmed by 1 base and J by 2 bases, leaving 28 bases between them. The TCR was taken from a woman aged 65 to 85 with COVID-19, enrolled during active disease. Material: peripheral blood. V usage is TRBV5-1 and J usage is TRBJ2-1; D possibly corresponds to TRBD1 (5 bases). CDR3 residues: CASSLRAINSRYDSPYNEQFF. CDR3 DNA sequence: TGCGCCAGCAGCTTGCGGGCTATCAACTCCCGCTACGACAGCCCCTACAATGAGCAGTTCTTC. Complete variable domain (other parts from reference TRBV5-1 and TRBJ2-1): KAGVTQTPRYLIKTRGQQVTLSCSPISGHRSVSWYQQTPGQGLQFLFEYFSETQRNKGNFPGRFSGRQFSNSRSEMNVSTLELGDSALYLCASSLRAINSRYDSPYNEQFFGPGTRLTVL.